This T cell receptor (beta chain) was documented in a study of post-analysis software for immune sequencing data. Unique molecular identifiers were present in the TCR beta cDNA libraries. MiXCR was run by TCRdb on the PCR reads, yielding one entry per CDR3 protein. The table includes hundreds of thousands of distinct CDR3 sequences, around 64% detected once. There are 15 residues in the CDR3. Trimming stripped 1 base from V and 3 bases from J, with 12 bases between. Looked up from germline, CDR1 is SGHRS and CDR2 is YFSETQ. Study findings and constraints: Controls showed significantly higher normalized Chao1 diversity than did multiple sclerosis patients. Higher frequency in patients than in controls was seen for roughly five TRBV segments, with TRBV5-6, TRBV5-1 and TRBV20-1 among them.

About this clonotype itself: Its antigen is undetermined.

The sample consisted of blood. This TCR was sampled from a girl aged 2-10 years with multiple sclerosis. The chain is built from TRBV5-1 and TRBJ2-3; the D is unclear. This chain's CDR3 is CASSLRPGMTDTQYF. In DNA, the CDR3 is TGCGCCAGCAGCTTGCGGCCTGGGATGACAGATACGCAGTATTTT.